Reported below is one TCR beta chain. The CDR3 is made up of 18 amino acids. In germline, CDR1 is LGHNA, CDR2 YSLEER. Deletions cut 0 bases from V and 4 bases from J, with 21 bases between. Via MiXCR, TCRdb re-called the 5' RACE reads, giving one row per CDR3 protein. The sample holds around 470,000 distinct CDR3 sequences, roughly 20% seen once. The data stem from a study of T-cell memory formation after mild COVID-19. The sequenced sample consisted of PBMCs or a T cell subset sorted from them (not recorded which). J is TRBJ1-2 and V is TRBV4-3, with TRBD1 as a possible D gene (6 bases). The receptor was derived from an adult woman who had mild COVID-19 (a few samples of this study predate the infection). Cell type and time point are not known. The CDR3 DNA sequence: TGCGCCAGCAGCCAAGAAGATGGGGGGGCCTGGTCGGGCTATGGCTACACCTTC. Protein product: CASSQEDGGAWSGYGYTF.